These 7 T cell receptor beta chains came from one sample sequenced in a study of shared clonotypes between healthy human individuals. Sequencing used immunoSEQ multiplex PCR; TCRdb keeps in-frame clones, though not all of them. Of roughly 2.1 million clones in the sample, roughly 91% were seen once. Naive CD8 cells comprised CD45RO-negative, CCR7-positively selected cells, excluding terminally differentiated effector memory CD45RA+ cells. Sequenced sample: naive CD8+ T cells from PBMCs. Receptors originate from a man aged 18 to 35 in good health. Some clones in this sample may be carry-over from other donors' samples.

This clone was counted once. The rearrangement links TRBV7-3 to TRBJ2-5; D possibly uses TRBD1 or TRBD2 (5 bases each). Looked up from germline, CDR1 is SGHTA and CDR2 is FQGTGA. V dropped 1 base and J dropped 2 bases, with 17 bases sitting between them. This CDR3 is 17 amino acids long. For the CDR3, the DNA is TGTGCCAGCAGCTTAAAGGGACGGGTTTGGGAGCAAGAGACCCAGTACTTC. It codes for CASSLKGRVWEQETQYF. The complete variable domain, with remaining parts taken from reference TRBV7-3 and TRBJ2-5, reads GAGVSQTPSNKVTEKGKYVELRCDPISGHTALYWYRQSLGQGPEFLIYFQGTGAADDSGLPNDRFFAVRPEGSVSTLKIQRTERGDSAVYLCASSLKGRVWEQETQYFGPGTRLLVL.

This CDR3 reads CSVEIVDRGYEQYF. CDR3 DNA: TGCAGCGTTGAGATCGTAGACCGGGGCTACGAGCAGTACTTC. V and J are TRBV29-1 and TRBJ2-7; tentative D call: TRBD2 (5 bases). V dropped 3 bases and J dropped 3 bases, with 15 bases sitting between them. CDR1 and CDR2 (germline): SQVTM, ANQGSEA. The CDR3 contains 14 residues.

The chain carries TRBV25-1 and TRBJ1-1, with 7 bases that match TRBD1. V trimming: 4 bases; J trimming: 3 bases; junction bases outside the gene matches: 5. CDR3 length: 14 amino acids. Germline CDR1 MGHDK, CDR2 SYGVNS. CDR3 sequence (DNA): TGTGCCAGCAGTGGACAGGGCGGCGACACTGAAGCTTTCTTT. Its translation: CASSGQGGDTEAFF.

The table lists this clone with a few counts. This chain connects TRBV9 to TRBJ1-3; no reliable D call. CDR1 SGDLS and CDR2 YYNGEE come from the germline V gene. Trimming took off 0 bases at V and 3 bases at J, with 13 bases between the two ends. CDR3 length: 16 residues. CDR3: CASSVAPERIGNTIYF. The DNA for the CDR3 is TGTGCCAGCAGCGTAGCACCAGAGCGGATTGGAAACACCATATATTTT.

The chain has TRBV7-9 and TRBJ2-3; possible D gene TRBD1, 5 bases. V dropped 5 bases and J dropped 6 bases, with 21 bases sitting between them. There are 16 residues in the CDR3. Germline loops: CDR1 SEHNR, CDR2 FQNEAQ (reference sequence). The CDR3 loop is CASSPPQSRAWDTQYF. The CDR3 DNA reads as TGTGCCAGCAGCCCCCCTCAAAGCAGGGCATGGGATACGCAGTATTTT.

The chain employs TRBV25-1 and TRBJ2-7; 7 bases are a match to TRBD2. Trimming cost V 0 bases and J 6 bases; bases outside gene matches: 5. This CDR3 is built from 14 residues. Germline values: CDR1 MGHDK, CDR2 SYGVNS. CDR3 loop: CASSEYAPSGEQYF. The CDR3 DNA is TGTGCCAGCAGTGAATATGCACCTAGCGGCGAGCAGTACTTC.

The V gene is TRBV14, the J gene TRBJ2-7, with D possibly matching TRBD1 (6 bases). With 0 bases removed from V and 4 bases from J, the gap between germline ends came to 16 bases. This CDR3 is built from 16 residues. The germline CDR1 and CDR2 sequences are SGHDN and FVKESK. The CDR3 bases are TGTGCCAGCAGCCAAGATCTCCCTTACAGGGCTTACGAGCAGTACTTC. It translates to CASSQDLPYRAYEQYF.